The text below deals with one TCR beta chain. This sample is part of a study of cytomegalovirus exposure and HLA in healthy donors. Healthy donors of bone marrow made up the group. Germline-derived CDR1 and CDR2 are SGHDN and FVKESK. V lost 5 bases to trimming and J lost 6 bases; unmatched junction nucleotides: 4. The CDR3 covers 14 residues. PCR amplification relied on 60 Vbeta primers (plus 13 Jbeta primers). Using immunoSEQ multiplex PCR, the repertoire was profiled, and TCRdb retains in-frame clones only, with some absent. Of 200,000 or so clones listed, 60% to 85% were seen once; the top ten hold about 14%.

The rearrangement joins TRBV14 to TRBJ2-2; 9 bases match TRBD1. Sequenced: PBMCs. The source is a middle-aged man in good health and CMV-seronegative. The CDR3 nucleotides read TGTGCCAGCAGCAGGGACAGGGCTGCCGGGGAGCTGTTTTTT. This translates into CASSRDRAAGELFF.